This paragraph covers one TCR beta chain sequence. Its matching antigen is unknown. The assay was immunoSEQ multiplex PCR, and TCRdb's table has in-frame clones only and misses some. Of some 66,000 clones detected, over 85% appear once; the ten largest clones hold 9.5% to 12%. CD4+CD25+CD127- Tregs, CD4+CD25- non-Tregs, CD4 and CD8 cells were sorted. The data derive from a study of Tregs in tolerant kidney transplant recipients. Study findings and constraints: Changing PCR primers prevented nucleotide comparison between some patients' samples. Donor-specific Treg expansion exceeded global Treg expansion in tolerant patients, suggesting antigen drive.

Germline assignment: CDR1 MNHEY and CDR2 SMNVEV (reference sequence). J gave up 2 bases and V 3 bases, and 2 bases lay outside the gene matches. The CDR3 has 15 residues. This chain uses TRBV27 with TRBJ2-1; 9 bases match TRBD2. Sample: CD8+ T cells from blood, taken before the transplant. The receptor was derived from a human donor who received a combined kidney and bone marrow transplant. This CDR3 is CASSFAGGPYNEQFF. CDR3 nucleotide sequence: TGTGCCAGCAGTTTTGCGGGGGGGCCCTACAATGAGCAGTTCTTC.